The entry that follows covers one T cell receptor (beta chain) sequence. Its antigen is not identified. Unmatched junction bases numbered 6, after V lost 2 bases and J lost 0 bases. The CDR3 loop spans 16 amino acids. Germline assignment: CDR1 SGHRS and CDR2 YFSETQ. The source of the sample is a study of post-analysis software for immune sequencing data. Study-level background: The study covered relapsing-remitting, secondary progressive and progressive-relapsing courses of multiple sclerosis. General observations from the study: TRBV5-6, TRBV5-1 and TRBV20-1 belonged to a set of roughly five TRBV segments that were more frequent in patients than controls. F measure clustering grouped samples strongly by preparation batch. The study found significantly lower normalized Chao1 diversity in multiple sclerosis patients than in controls.

The TCR beta cDNA libraries contained unique molecular identifiers. Roughly 500,000 cDNA molecules were obtained per 1 to 10 million input T cells. TCRdb itself ran the PCR reads through MiXCR, one entry per CDR3 protein. The sample consists of 750,000 to 950,000 distinct CDR3 sequences, under 70% of them appearing once. The sequenced material came from blood. The TCR sequence derives from a girl aged 5-17 years with multiple sclerosis. The V and J genes are TRBV5-1 and TRBJ2-7; TRBD2 matches at 9 bases. In DNA form, the CDR3 reads TGCGCCAGCAGCTTCGGACTAGCGCACCGCTCCTACGAGCAGTACTTC. Protein sequence: CASSFGLAHRSYEQYF.